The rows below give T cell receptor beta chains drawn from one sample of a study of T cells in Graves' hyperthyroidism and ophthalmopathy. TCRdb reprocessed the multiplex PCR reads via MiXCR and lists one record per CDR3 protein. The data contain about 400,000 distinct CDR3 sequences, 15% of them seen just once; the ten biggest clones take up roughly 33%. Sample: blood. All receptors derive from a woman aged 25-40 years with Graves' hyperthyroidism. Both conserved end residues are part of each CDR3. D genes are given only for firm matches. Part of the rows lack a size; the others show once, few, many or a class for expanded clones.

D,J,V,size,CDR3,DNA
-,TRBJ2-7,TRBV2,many,CASSEVGQGYEQYF,TGTGCCAGCAGTGAAGTCGGTCAAGGCTACGAGCAGTACTTC
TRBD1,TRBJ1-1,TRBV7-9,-,CASSTLAGGGTEAFF,TGTGCCAGCAGCACATTAGCAGGGGGCGGTACTGAAGCTTTCTTT
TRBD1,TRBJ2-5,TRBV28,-,CASNLQGTETQYF,TGTGCCAGCAACCTACAGGGGACAGAGACCCAGTACTTC
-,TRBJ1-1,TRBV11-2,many,CASSLTQNTEAFF,TGTGCCAGCAGCTTAACCCAAAACACTGAAGCTTTCTTT
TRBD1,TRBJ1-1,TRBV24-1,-,CATSDHRGPNTEAFF,TGTGCCACCAGTGATCACAGGGGCCCTAACACTGAAGCTTTCTTT
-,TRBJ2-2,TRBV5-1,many,CASSLVQINTGELFF,TGCGCCAGCAGCTTGGTCCAAATTAACACCGGGGAGCTGTTTTTT
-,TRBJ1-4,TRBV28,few,CASSPRAEKLFF,TGTGCCAGCAGCCCACGGGCGGAAAAACTGTTTTTT
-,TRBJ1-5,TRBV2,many,CASSPGARNQPQHF,TGTGCCAGCAGTCCAGGGGCTCGCAATCAGCCCCAGCATTTT
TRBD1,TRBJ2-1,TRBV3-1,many,CASSQDRQGFYNEQFF,TGTGCCAGCAGCCAAGATAGACAGGGGTTCTACAATGAGCAGTTCTTC
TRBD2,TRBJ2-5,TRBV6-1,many,CARPGLAGRGPRTQYF,TGTGCCAGACCGGGACTAGCGGGAAGAGGGCCGAGGACCCAGTACTTC
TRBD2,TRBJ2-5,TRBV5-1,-,CASRLAGGPEETQYF,TGCGCCAGCCGTCTAGCGGGAGGGCCAGAAGAGACCCAGTACTTC
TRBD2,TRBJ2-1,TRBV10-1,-,CASSEGRLAGGIRNNEQFF,TGCGCCAGCAGTGAGGGGCGTCTAGCGGGAGGAATAAGGAACAATGAGCAGTTCTTC
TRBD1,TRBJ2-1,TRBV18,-,CASSPGTGTHNEQFF,TGTGCCAGCTCACCCGGGACAGGGACGCACAATGAGCAGTTCTTC
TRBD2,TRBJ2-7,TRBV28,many,CATEREGALSGQYF,TGTGCCACAGAGCGGGAGGGGGCGTTGTCGGGGCAGTACTTC
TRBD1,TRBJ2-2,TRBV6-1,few,CASSVSQGATGELFF,TGTGCCAGCAGTGTAAGCCAGGGGGCTACCGGGGAGCTGTTTTTT
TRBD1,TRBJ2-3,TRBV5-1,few,CATKRDRGSGTDTQYF,TGCGCCACCAAACGGGACAGGGGGAGTGGCACAGATACGCAGTATTTT
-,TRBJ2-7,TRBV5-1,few,CASSLISGLSYEQYF,TGCGCCAGCAGCTTGATATCAGGTTTATCCTACGAGCAGTACTTC
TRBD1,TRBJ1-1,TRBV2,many,CASSERRQGMRWGEAFF,TGTGCCAGCAGTGAACGACGACAGGGTATGAGGTGGGGGGAAGCTTTCTTT
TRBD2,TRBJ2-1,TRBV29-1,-,CSVGAGGIYNEQFF,TGCAGCGTTGGGGCGGGAGGGATCTACAATGAGCAGTTCTTC
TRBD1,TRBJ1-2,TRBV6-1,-,CASRKSGQRYGYTF,TGTGCCAGCAGGAAATCGGGACAGAGATATGGCTACACCTTC
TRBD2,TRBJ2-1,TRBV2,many,CASGLAGVYNEQFF,TGTGCCAGTGGACTAGCGGGAGTCTACAATGAGCAGTTCTTC
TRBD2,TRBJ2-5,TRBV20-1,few,CSARNPSGPWETQYF,TGCAGTGCTAGAAATCCTAGCGGTCCTTGGGAGACCCAGTACTTC
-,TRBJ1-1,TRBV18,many,CASSRKQGSTEAFF,TGTGCCAGCTCTCGTAAACAGGGATCAACTGAAGCTTTCTTT
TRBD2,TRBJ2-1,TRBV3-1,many,CASSRGSWTSGSEQFF,TGTGCCAGCAGCAGAGGGAGTTGGACTAGCGGCTCAGAGCAGTTCTTC
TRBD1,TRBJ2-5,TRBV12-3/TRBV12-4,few,CASSLAGGTGMYF,TGTGCCAGCAGTTTAGCAGGAGGGACAGGGATGTACTTC
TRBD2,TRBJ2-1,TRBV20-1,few,CSADIAGKKKNEQFF,TGCAGTGCCGATATAGCGGGAAAGAAGAAGAATGAGCAGTTCTTC
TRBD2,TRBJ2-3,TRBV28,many,CASSLGGEGISTQYF,TGTGCCAGCAGCCTCGGGGGGGAAGGTATAAGCACGCAGTATTTT
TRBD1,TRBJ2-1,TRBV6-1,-,CASSHPGTGRNEQFF,TGTGCCAGCAGCCACCCCGGGACAGGGAGGAATGAGCAGTTCTTC
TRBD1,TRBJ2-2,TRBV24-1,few,CATGSDRGTGELFF,TGTGCCACCGGCTCGGACAGGGGCACCGGGGAGCTGTTTTTT
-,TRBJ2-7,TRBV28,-,CASTAGWYEQYF,TGTGCCAGCACAGCAGGTTGGTACGAGCAGTACTTC
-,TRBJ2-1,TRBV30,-,CAWSYGDYNEQFF,TGTGCCTGGAGTTACGGGGATTACAATGAGCAGTTCTTC
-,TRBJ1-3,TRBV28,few,CASSLGSGVGNTIYF,TGTGCCAGCAGTTTAGGATCAGGGGTCGGAAACACCATATATTTT
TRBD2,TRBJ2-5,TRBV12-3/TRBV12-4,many,CASSLSSGISPYF,TGTGCCAGCAGTTTATCGAGCGGGATCTCCCCGTACTTC
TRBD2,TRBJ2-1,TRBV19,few,CASSSLAGLRFF,TGTGCCAGTAGCTCCCTAGCGGGATTGCGGTTCTTC
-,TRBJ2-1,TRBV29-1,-,CSVYPTDEQFF,TGCAGCGTGTACCCCACAGATGAGCAGTTCTTC
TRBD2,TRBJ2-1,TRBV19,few,CASRLAGGNEQFF,TGTGCCAGTAGACTAGCGGGAGGGAATGAGCAGTTCTTC
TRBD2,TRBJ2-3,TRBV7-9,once,CASTLGGGLQYF,TGTGCCAGCACCTTAGGCGGGGGTCTGCAGTATTTT
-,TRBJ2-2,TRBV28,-,CASSTKTGELFF,TGTGCCAGCAGTACGAAAACCGGGGAGCTGTTTTTT
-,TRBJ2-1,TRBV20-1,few,CSARARNEQFF,TGCAGTGCCCGGGCCCGCAATGAGCAGTTCTTC
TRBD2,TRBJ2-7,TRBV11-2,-,CASSLALGGRTYEQYF,TGTGCCAGCAGCTTAGCACTGGGCGGGAGAACCTACGAGCAGTACTTC
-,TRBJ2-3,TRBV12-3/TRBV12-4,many,CASSLIRSTDTQYF,TGTGCCAGCAGTTTGATTAGAAGCACAGATACGCAGTATTTT
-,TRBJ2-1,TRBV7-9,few,CASSSGLDLNEQFF,TGTGCCAGCAGCTCGGGACTCGATCTAAATGAGCAGTTCTTC
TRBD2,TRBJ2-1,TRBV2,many,CASSARTSGRAYEQFF,TGTGCCAGCAGTGCCCGGACTAGCGGGAGGGCCTATGAGCAGTTCTTC
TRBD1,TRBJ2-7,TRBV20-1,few,CSAMPGQGFYEQYF,TGCAGTGCTATGCCGGGACAGGGGTTCTACGAGCAGTACTTC
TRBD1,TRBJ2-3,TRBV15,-,CATSGNRGTDTQYF,TGTGCCACCAGCGGGAACAGGGGAACAGATACGCAGTATTTT
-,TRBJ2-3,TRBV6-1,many,CASRNPSGSTDTQYF,TGTGCCAGCAGAAACCCCAGCGGTAGCACAGATACGCAGTATTTT
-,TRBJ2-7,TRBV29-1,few,CSGIIGRGYEQYF,TGCAGCGGTATTATCGGGCGCGGGTACGAGCAGTACTTC
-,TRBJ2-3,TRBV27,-,CASSLNDEGDTQYF,TGTGCCAGCAGTTTAAACGATGAGGGGGATACGCAGTATTTT
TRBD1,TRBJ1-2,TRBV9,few,CASSGGTGVQFNYGYTF,TGTGCCAGCAGCGGGGGGACAGGGGTTCAGTTTAACTATGGCTACACCTTC